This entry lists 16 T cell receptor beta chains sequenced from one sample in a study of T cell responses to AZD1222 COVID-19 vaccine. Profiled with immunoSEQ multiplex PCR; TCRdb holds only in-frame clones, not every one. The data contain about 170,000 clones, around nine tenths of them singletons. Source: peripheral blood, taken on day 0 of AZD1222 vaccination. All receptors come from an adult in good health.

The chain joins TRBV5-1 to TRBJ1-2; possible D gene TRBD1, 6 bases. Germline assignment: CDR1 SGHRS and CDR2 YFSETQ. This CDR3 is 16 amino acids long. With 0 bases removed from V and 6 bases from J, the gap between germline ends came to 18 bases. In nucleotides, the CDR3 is TGCGCCAGCAGCTTGGCCCTACACAGGGTGGAGGATGGCTACACCTTC. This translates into CASSLALHRVEDGYTF.

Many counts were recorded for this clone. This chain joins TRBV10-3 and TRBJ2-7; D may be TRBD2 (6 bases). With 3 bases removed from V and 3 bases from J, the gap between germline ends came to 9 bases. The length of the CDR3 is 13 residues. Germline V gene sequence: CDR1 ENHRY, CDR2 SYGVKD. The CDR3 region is CAISDGTYYEQYF. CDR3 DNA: TGTGCCATCAGTGACGGGACTTACTACGAGCAGTACTTC.

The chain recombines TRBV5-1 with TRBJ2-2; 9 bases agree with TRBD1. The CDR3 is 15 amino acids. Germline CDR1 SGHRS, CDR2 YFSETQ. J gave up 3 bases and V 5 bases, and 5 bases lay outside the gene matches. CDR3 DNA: TGCGCCAGCAGTACACAGGGGGCTTACACCGGGGAGCTGTTTTTT. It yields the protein CASSTQGAYTGELFF.

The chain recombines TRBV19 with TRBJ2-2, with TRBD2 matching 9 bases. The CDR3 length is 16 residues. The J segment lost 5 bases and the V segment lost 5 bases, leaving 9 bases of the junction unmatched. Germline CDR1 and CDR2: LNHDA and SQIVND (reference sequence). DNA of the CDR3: TGTGCCAGTAGTGTGACTAGCGGAAAGGGTACCGGGGAGCTGTTTTTT. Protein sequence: CASSVTSGKGTGELFF. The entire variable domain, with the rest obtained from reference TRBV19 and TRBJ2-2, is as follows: DGGITQSPKYLFRKEGQNVTLSCEQNLNHDAMYWYRQDPGQGLRLIYYSQIVNDFQKGDIAEGYSVSREKKESFPLTVTSAQKNPTAFYLCASSVTSGKGTGELFFGEGSRLTVL.

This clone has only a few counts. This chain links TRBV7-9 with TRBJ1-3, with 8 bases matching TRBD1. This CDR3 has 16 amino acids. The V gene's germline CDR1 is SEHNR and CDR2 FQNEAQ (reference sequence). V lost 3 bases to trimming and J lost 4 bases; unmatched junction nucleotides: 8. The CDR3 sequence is CASSFATGARGNTIYF. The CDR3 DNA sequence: TGTGCCAGCAGCTTCGCGACAGGGGCTAGGGGAAACACCATATATTTT. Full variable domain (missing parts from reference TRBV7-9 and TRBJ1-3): DTGVSQNPRHKITKRGQNVTFRCDPISEHNRLYWYRQTLGQGPEFLTYFQNEAQLEKSRLLSDRFSAERPKGSFSTLEIQRTEQGDSAMYLCASSFATGARGNTIYFGEGSWLTVV.

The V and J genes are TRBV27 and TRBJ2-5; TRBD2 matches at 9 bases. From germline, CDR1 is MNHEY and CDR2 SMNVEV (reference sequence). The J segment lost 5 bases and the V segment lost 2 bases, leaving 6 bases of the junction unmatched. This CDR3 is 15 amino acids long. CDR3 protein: CASSLGGREWETQYF. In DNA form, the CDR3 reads TGTGCCAGCAGTTTAGGCGGGAGGGAATGGGAGACCCAGTACTTC.

The CDR3 nucleotides are TGTGCCAGCAGCTTTGGGGTGACCGCCTACAATGAGCAGTTCTTC. Translated, it gives CASSFGVTAYNEQFF. The J gene is TRBJ2-1, the V gene TRBV7-8; unclear D gene. V was pared by 3 bases and J by 2 bases, with 11 bases between. Germline loops: CDR1 SGHVS, CDR2 FQNEAQ. The CDR3 extends over 15 amino acids.

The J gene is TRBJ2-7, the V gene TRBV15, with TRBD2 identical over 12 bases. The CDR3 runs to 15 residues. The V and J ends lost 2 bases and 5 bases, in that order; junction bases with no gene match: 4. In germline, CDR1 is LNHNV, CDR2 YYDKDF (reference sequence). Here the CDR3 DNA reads TGTGCCACCAGCAGATCTCGACTAGCGGGGGACGAGCAGTACTTC. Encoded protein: CATSRSRLAGDEQYF.

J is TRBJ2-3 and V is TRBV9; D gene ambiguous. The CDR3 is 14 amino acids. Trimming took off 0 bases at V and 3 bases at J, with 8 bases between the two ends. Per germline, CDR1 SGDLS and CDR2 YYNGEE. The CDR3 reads CASSVGGPTDTQYF. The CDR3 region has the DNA TGTGCCAGCAGCGTAGGTGGACCGACAGATACGCAGTATTTT.

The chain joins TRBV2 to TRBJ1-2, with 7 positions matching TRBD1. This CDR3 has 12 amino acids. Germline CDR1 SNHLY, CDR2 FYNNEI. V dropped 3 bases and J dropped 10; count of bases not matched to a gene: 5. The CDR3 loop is CASSDGDRAYTF. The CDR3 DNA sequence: TGTGCCAGCAGTGATGGAGACAGGGCCTACACCTTC.

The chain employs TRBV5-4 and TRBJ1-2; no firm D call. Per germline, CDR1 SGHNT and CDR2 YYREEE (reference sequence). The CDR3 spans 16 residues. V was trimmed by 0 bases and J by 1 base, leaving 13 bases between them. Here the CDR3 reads CASSLDGPTVNYGYTF. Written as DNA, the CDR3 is TGTGCCAGCAGCTTGGACGGGCCAACAGTTAACTATGGCTACACCTTC.

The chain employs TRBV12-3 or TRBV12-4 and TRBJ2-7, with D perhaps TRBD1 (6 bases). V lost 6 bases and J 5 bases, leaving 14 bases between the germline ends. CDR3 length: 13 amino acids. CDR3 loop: CASRVSGVDEQYF. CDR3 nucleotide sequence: TGTGCCAGCAGGGTATCAGGGGTTGACGAGCAGTACTTC.

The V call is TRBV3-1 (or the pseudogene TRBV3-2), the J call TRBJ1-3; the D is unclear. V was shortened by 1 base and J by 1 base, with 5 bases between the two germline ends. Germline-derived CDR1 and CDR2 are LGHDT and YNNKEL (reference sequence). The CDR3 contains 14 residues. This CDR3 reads CASSQGRSGNTIYF. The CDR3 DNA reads TGTGCCAGCAGCCAAGGTCGTTCTGGAAACACCATATATTTT.

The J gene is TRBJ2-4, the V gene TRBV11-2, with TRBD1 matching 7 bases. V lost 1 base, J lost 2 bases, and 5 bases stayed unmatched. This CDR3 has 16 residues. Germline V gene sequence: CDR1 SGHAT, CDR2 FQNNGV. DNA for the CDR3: TGTGCCAGCAGCTTAGGAACGGGACAGTCCAAAAACATTCAGTACTTC. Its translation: CASSLGTGQSKNIQYF. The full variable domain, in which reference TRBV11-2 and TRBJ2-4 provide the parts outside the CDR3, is EAGVAQSPRYKIIEKRQSVAFWCNPISGHATLYWYQQILGQGPKLLIQFQNNGVVDDSQLPKDRFSAERLKGVDSTLKIQPAKLEDSAVYLCASSLGTGQSKNIQYFGAGTRLSVL.

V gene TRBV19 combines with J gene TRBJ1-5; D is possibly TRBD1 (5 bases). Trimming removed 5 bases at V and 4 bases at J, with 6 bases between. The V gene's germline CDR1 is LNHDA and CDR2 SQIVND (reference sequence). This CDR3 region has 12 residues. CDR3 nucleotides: TGTGCCAGTAGTTGGGGGAATCAGCCCCAGCATTTT. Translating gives CASSWGNQPQHF.

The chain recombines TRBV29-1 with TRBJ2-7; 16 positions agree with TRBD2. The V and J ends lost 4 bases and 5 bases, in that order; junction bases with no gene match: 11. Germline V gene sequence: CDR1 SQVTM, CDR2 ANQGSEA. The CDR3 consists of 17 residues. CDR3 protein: CSVGPGTSGRAFNEQYF. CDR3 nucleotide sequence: TGCAGCGTTGGCCCCGGGACTAGCGGGAGGGCTTTCAACGAGCAGTACTTC.